The clone carrying this TCR beta chain was found many times. These data originate in a study of Graves' ophthalmopathy and Graves' hyperthyroidism. Investigators amplified TCR beta CDR3 regions from RNA transcripts. HTBI-primed RT-PCR formed the first round, and a multiplex PCR formed the second. TCRdb passed the multiplex PCR reads through MiXCR, listing each CDR3 protein once. Of 450,000 or so distinct CDR3 sequences detected, 14% appear once; the ten largest clones hold 8% to 10%. The CDR3 has 14 residues. Trimming removed 4 bases at V and 5 bases at J, with 14 bases between. CDR1 is MNHNS, CDR2 SASEGT, per germline.

The chain carries TRBV6-1 and TRBJ2-5, with TRBD1 as a possible D gene (6 bases). The receptor was derived from a woman in her thirties with Graves' ophthalmopathy. Source material: blood. CDR3 amino acids: CASSANYRAETQYF. DNA of the CDR3: TGTGCCAGCAGTGCCAATTACAGGGCCGAGACCCAGTACTTC.